These 2 T cell receptor beta chains were all obtained from the same sample, sequenced in a study of OX40 agonist ivuxolimab in advanced cancers. Only in-frame clones appear in the TCRdb table, and some are missing; sequencing was by immunoSEQ multiplex PCR. The table has tens of thousands of clones, approximately 90% seen once. Sequences were derived from CD4+ or CD8+ T cells sorted from blood, sampled in a trial of the OX40 agonist ivuxolimab. These receptor sequences come from an adult with an advanced solid tumor such as melanoma, head and neck, liver or kidney cancer.

A remark on this clone: A much larger clone differs by one base, so this may be a read error. This chain joins TRBV7-9 and TRBJ1-5, with D perhaps matching TRBD1 (5 bases). V was pared by 5 bases and J by 2 bases, with 7 bases between. CDR1 and CDR2 (germline): SEHNR, FQNEAQ (reference sequence). This CDR3 spans 13 amino acids. The CDR3 coding sequence is TGTGCCAGCAGCAAGACAGGCAATCAGCCCCAGCATTTT. This gives the protein CASSKTGNQPQHF.

The rearrangement joins TRBV20-1 to TRBJ2-1, with 8 bases identical to TRBD2. Per the germline V gene, CDR1 is DFQATT and CDR2 is SNEGSKA (reference sequence). This CDR3 has 11 amino acids. The V gene end was trimmed by 8 bases and the J gene end by 5 bases; junction bases not matched to a gene: 2. The CDR3 region has the DNA TGCAGTACGACTAGCGACAATGAGCAGTTCTTC. The encoded protein is CSTTSDNEQFF.